The 30 T cell receptor beta chains below all came from one sample that was sequenced in a study of blood T cell repertoires in COVID-19. Sequencing was performed with immunoSEQ multiplex PCR; in TCRdb, only in-frame clones are kept and a portion is missing. This table has 350,000 to 450,000 clones, roughly 92% appearing once. Sequencing input: PBMCs or T cells enriched from blood (not recorded which). The receptors derive from a woman in her 40s who had been exposed to COVID-19.

The table lists this clone with a few counts. This chain uses TRBV5-4 with TRBJ2-1; the D gene is possibly TRBD1 (5 bases). The CDR3 runs 15 residues. Germline CDR1 and CDR2: SGHNT and YYREEE (reference sequence). V lost 4 bases, J lost 3 bases, and 14 bases lay in between. CDR3 nucleotides: TGTGCCAGCAGCCCCGAGACAGCTTTCTACAATGAGCAGTTCTTC. It is translated as CASSPETAFYNEQFF.

V is TRBV3-1 (or the pseudogene TRBV3-2) and J is TRBJ1-4; possible D gene TRBD1, 5 bases. With 4 bases removed from V and 8 bases from J, the gap between germline ends came to 14 bases. Germline CDR1 LGHDT, CDR2 YNNKEL (reference sequence). The length of the CDR3 is 14 residues. The CDR3 DNA reads as TGTGCCAGCAGCCGTGGAAGGGGCCAAGAAAAACTGTTTTTT. Translating it yields CASSRGRGQEKLFF.

The V and J genes are TRBV2 and TRBJ2-3; TRBD2 might be the D (6 bases). Germline assignment: CDR1 SNHLY and CDR2 FYNNEI. The CDR3 contains 14 residues. V was trimmed by 7 bases and J by 0 bases, leaving 11 bases between them. This CDR3 reads CASMLSGSTDTQYF. CDR3 bases: TGTGCCAGCATGTTGAGCGGGAGCACAGATACGCAGTATTTT.

This clone was counted at least ten times. V usage is TRBV7-2 and J usage is TRBJ1-2, with D tentatively TRBD1 (5 bases). This CDR3 region has 13 residues. Germline-derived CDR1 and CDR2 are SGHTA and FQGNSA. V dropped 8 bases and J dropped 7 bases, with 17 bases sitting between them. CDR3 loop: CASSDGGIGGYTF. The CDR3 nucleotides are TGTGCCAGCTCCGACGGGGGGATCGGTGGCTACACCTTC.

The rearrangement joins TRBV11-1 to TRBJ1-6, with a possible D match to TRBD1 (5 bases). Germline V gene sequence: CDR1 SGHAT, CDR2 FQDESV (reference sequence). V shed 2 bases and J shed 7 bases, with 9 bases lying between them. CDR3 length: 14 amino acids. CDR3 sequence reads: CASSLIQGNSPLHF. The CDR3, as DNA: TGTGCCAGCAGCTTAATCCAGGGCAATTCACCCCTCCACTTT.

The chain couples TRBV4-3 to TRBJ1-2, with no clear D. Per germline, CDR1 LGHNA and CDR2 YSLEER. This CDR3 is 13 amino acids long. The V end lost 0 bases, the J end lost 5 bases, and 7 bases lay between the germline ends. CDR3 in DNA: TGCGCCAGCAGCCAAGATCAGCGATATGGCTACACCTTC. Protein product: CASSQDQRYGYTF.

This sequence joins TRBV9 and TRBJ1-2; tentative D call: TRBD1 (6 bases). The CDR3 has 16 amino acids. V dropped 0 bases and J dropped 7 bases, with 19 bases sitting between them. Germline loops: CDR1 SGDLS, CDR2 YYNGEE. The CDR3 sequence is CASSVAGWAGAFGYTF. CDR3 nucleotide sequence: TGTGCCAGCAGCGTAGCAGGGTGGGCAGGGGCGTTTGGCTACACCTTC.

CDR3 sequence: CATRQAPNYGYTF. The CDR3 bases are TGTGCCACCAGACAGGCTCCTAACTATGGCTACACCTTC. The gene calls are TRBV15 and TRBJ1-2; possible D gene TRBD1, 5 bases. CDR1 and CDR2 (germline): LNHNV, YYDKDF (reference sequence). The length of the CDR3 is 13 residues. V shed 6 bases and J shed 0 bases, with 8 bases lying between them.

The chain uses TRBV5-1 and TRBJ2-2; 8 bases map to TRBD2. Unmatched junction bases numbered 1, after V lost 3 bases and J lost 0 bases. Germline loops: CDR1 SGHRS, CDR2 YFSETQ. The CDR3 spans 15 residues. The chain's CDR3 is CASSSGLANTGELFF. The DNA for the CDR3 is TGCGCCAGCAGCTCGGGACTAGCGAACACCGGGGAGCTGTTTTTT.

The gene calls are TRBV15 and TRBJ2-2, with 7 bases matching TRBD1. J lost 4 bases, V lost 2 bases, and 4 bases had no gene match. The CDR3 loop spans 15 amino acids. In germline, CDR1 is LNHNV, CDR2 YYDKDF (reference sequence). Written as DNA, the CDR3 is TGTGCCACCAGCAGAACAGGGGCGATCACCGGGGAGCTGTTTTTT. This codes for CATSRTGAITGELFF.

The rearrangement uses TRBV10-3 and TRBJ2-3, with D possibly matching TRBD2 (5 bases). Between the trimmed V and J ends, which lost 10 bases and 4 bases, there was a span of 30 bases. Germline CDR1 is ENHRY and CDR2 is SYGVKD. The CDR3 covers 18 residues. The CDR3 region has the DNA TGTGCCACTCGCCAAGTCCCGATGGTGGAGCGGAATTCAGATACGCAGTATTTT. Translation gives CATRQVPMVERNSDTQYF.

The gene calls are TRBV9 and TRBJ2-4; TRBD2 matches at 8 bases. The CDR3 spans 14 residues. The V gene end was trimmed by 2 bases and the J gene end by 8 bases; junction bases not matched to a gene: 6. Germline V lookup: CDR1 SGDLS, CDR2 YYNGEE. CDR3 in amino acids: CASSVSGGADIQYF. The CDR3, as DNA: TGTGCCAGCAGCGTGTCGGGGGGGGCCGACATTCAGTACTTC. The entire variable domain, with the rest obtained from reference TRBV9 and TRBJ2-4, is as follows: DSGVTQTPKHLITATGQRVTLRCSPRSGDLSVYWYQQSLDQGLQFLIQYYNGEERAKGNILERFSAQQFPDLHSELNLSSLELGDSALYFCASSVSGGADIQYFGAGTRLSVL.

This clone was seen more than once but under ten times. The V call is TRBV19, the J call TRBJ1-3; D is undetermined. CDR1 is LNHDA and CDR2 is SQIVND in the germline V gene (reference sequence). V shed 9 bases and J shed 0 bases, with 9 bases lying between them. The CDR3 totals 13 residues. The CDR3 nucleotides read TGTGCCAGCCTCATGAGCTCTGGAAACACCATATATTTT. This translates into CASLMSSGNTIYF. The whole variable domain, remainder taken from reference TRBV19 and TRBJ1-3, is DGGITQSPKYLFRKEGQNVTLSCEQNLNHDAMYWYRQDPGQGLRLIYYSQIVNDFQKGDIAEGYSVSREKKESFPLTVTSAQKNPTAFYLCASLMSSGNTIYFGEGSWLTVV.

The chain has TRBV13 and TRBJ1-2, with 9 bases that match TRBD1. J lost 7 bases, V lost 3 bases, and 0 bases had no gene match. In germline, CDR1 is PRHDT, CDR2 FYEKMQ (reference sequence). This CDR3 is 12 amino acids long. CDR3 loop: CASSLTGGGYTF. CDR3 coding DNA: TGTGCCAGCAGCTTGACAGGGGGTGGCTACACCTTC.

Concerning this clone itself: Given the absence of the conserved phenylalanine or tryptophan at the CDR3 end, a read error is likely. The limits of the CDR3 on the DNA are not certain, so only TCRdb's listed CDR3 is given. V and J are TRBV21-1 and TRBJ2-7; the DNA was not used to check the table's D call, TRBD1. TRBV21-1 is recorded as a pseudogene. The CDR3 length is 10 residues, termini included. The CDR3: CASTKRGIQI.

A single count supports this clone. The rearrangement links TRBV14 to TRBJ2-7; TRBD2 is a possible D gene (6 bases). The length of the CDR3 is 15 residues. Deletions cut 2 bases from V and 0 bases from J, with 11 bases between. Germline loops: CDR1 SGHDN, CDR2 FVKESK. The CDR3 DNA reads as TGTGCCAGCAGCCAATCCCCGGGAGACTCCTACGAGCAGTACTTC. Translated: CASSQSPGDSYEQYF.

This chain joins TRBV27 and TRBJ1-6, with 7 bases matching TRBD1. The V gene end was trimmed by 4 bases and the J gene end by 8 bases; junction bases not matched to a gene: 8. CDR1 is MNHEY, CDR2 SMNVEV, per germline (reference sequence). CDR3 length equals 15 residues. Here the CDR3 reads CASSSPGQSDSPLHF. CDR3 in DNA: TGTGCCAGCAGTTCTCCGGGACAGTCGGATTCACCCCTCCACTTT.

The chain couples TRBV7-9 to TRBJ1-2; D uncertain. The V and J ends lost 5 bases and 0 bases respectively, with 16 bases between them. The CDR3 loop spans 16 amino acids. Looked up from germline, CDR1 is SEHNR and CDR2 is FQNEAQ (reference sequence). CDR3 region: CASSPRLAGSNYGYTF. The CDR3 DNA reads TGTGCCAGCAGCCCTCGTCTGGCGGGGTCTAACTATGGCTACACCTTC.

In this sample, this clone turned up once. This sequence joins TRBV7-9 and TRBJ2-1; 7 nucleotides line up with TRBD2. The CDR3 loop spans 15 amino acids. CDR1 and CDR2 from the germline V gene are SEHNR and FQNEAQ (reference sequence). J was trimmed by 8 bases and V by 6 bases; bases with no gene match: 13. The CDR3 nucleotides read TGTGCCAGCAGAAGGGGAGGGGAGAGATTCGATGAGCAGTTCTTC. This encodes CASRRGGERFDEQFF.

The V call is TRBV6-2 or TRBV6-3, the J call TRBJ2-7; 9 bases line up with TRBD2. V gave up 0 bases and J gave up 3 bases; unmatched junction bases: 9. The V gene's germline CDR1 is MNHEY and CDR2 SVGEGT. The CDR3 is made up of 17 amino acids. The CDR3 reads CASSYSGGSGGIYEQYF. The CDR3 bases are TGTGCCAGCAGTTACTCGGGGGGTAGCGGGGGCATCTACGAGCAGTACTTC.

This clone is a singleton in its sample. The V and J genes are TRBV19 and TRBJ1-5, with 8 nucleotides matching TRBD1. Losses at the gene ends were 7 bases for V and 1 base for J; bases not matched to a gene: 9. There are 16 residues in the CDR3. Germline lookup yields CDR1 LNHDA and CDR2 SQIVND (reference sequence). The CDR3 spells CASTSRRDRSNQPQHF. The CDR3 DNA sequence: TGTGCCAGTACTTCGCGGCGGGACAGGAGCAATCAGCCCCAGCATTTT.

This clone was found once. The rearrangement uses TRBV19 and TRBJ1-4, with 7 nucleotides matching TRBD1. Germline values: CDR1 LNHDA, CDR2 SQIVND (reference sequence). There are 16 residues in the CDR3. With 6 bases clipped from V and 3 bases from J, the junction kept 10 bases outside the gene matches. The CDR3 region is CASRTGQYLSNEKLFF. For the CDR3, the DNA is TGTGCCAGTAGAACGGGACAGTATCTGTCTAATGAAAAACTGTTTTTT.

This rearrangement joins TRBV4-1 to TRBJ2-1; D remains unclear. The CDR3 is 19 amino acids. V gave up 0 bases and J gave up 9 bases, with 27 bases separating them. Germline CDR1 and CDR2: MGHRA and YSYEKL. CDR3: CASSQDTTQITPQPTEQFF. In nucleotides, the CDR3 is TGCGCCAGCAGCCAAGATACCACTCAGATAACCCCACAGCCCACTGAGCAGTTCTTC.

The V call is TRBV7-2, the J call TRBJ2-7; 7 nucleotides line up with TRBD2. The CDR3 spans 13 residues. Germline lookup yields CDR1 SGHTA and CDR2 FQGNSA. J gave up 5 bases and V 3 bases, and 4 bases lay outside the gene matches. Here the CDR3 DNA reads TGTGCCAGCAGCTTCGTGGGAGGGAACGAGCAGTACTTC. This encodes CASSFVGGNEQYF.

V is TRBV7-2 and J is TRBJ1-1; possibly TRBD1 for D (5 bases). Germline CDR1 and CDR2: SGHTA and FQGNSA. V gave up 4 bases and J gave up 2 bases, with 11 bases separating them. The CDR3 length is 14 residues. CDR3: CASSSYRRNTEAFF. The CDR3 DNA follows: TGTGCCAGCAGCTCATACAGGAGAAACACTGAAGCTTTCTTT.

The chain recombines TRBV2 with TRBJ1-5, with 10 bases fitting TRBD1. The CDR3 has 14 amino acids. V shed 6 bases, J shed 4 bases, and the junction held 3 bases outside the gene matches. Per the germline V gene, CDR1 is SNHLY and CDR2 is FYNNEI. CDR3 in amino acids: CASSVGQGNQPQHF. The CDR3 nucleotides read TGTGCCAGCAGCGTGGGACAGGGGAATCAGCCCCAGCATTTT.

In its sample, this clone was seen a few times. V usage is TRBV11-2 and J usage is TRBJ2-7, with 11 bases identical to TRBD1. In germline, CDR1 is SGHAT, CDR2 FQNNGV. The CDR3 has 15 amino acids. V lost 5 bases to trimming and J lost 4 bases; unmatched junction nucleotides: 7. The CDR3, as DNA: TGTGCCAGCAGCACCGGACAGGGGGCAACGTACGAGCAGTACTTC. Protein: CASSTGQGATYEQYF.

CDR3 DNA: TGTGCCATCAGTCTAGCGGGGGGCCAAGTCAGTGAGCAGTTCTTC. Encoded protein: CAISLAGGQVSEQFF. V usage is TRBV10-3 and J usage is TRBJ2-1; TRBD2 agrees at 11 bases. The germline gives CDR1 ENHRY, CDR2 SYGVKD. The CDR3 contains 15 residues. V was clipped by 5 bases and J by 9 bases; unmatched bases: 9.

V is TRBV9 and J is TRBJ1-2; 7 positions match TRBD1. The CDR3 runs to 15 residues. The germline V gene has CDR1 SGDLS and CDR2 YYNGEE. V was pared by 7 bases and J by 7 bases, with 16 bases of the junction left unmatched. CDR3 in DNA: TGTGCCAGCCATAGGACAGGCGAAGCGACCAGTGGCTACACCTTC. Protein product: CASHRTGEATSGYTF.

This clone showed up just a few times. The chain combines TRBV24-1 with TRBJ1-5; D is possibly TRBD1 (6 bases). Germline assignment: CDR1 KGHDR and CDR2 SFDVKD. Deletions cut 7 bases from V and 0 bases from J, with 12 bases between. The CDR3 runs 15 residues. CDR3 DNA sequence: TGTGCCACCAGCGAGACAGGCTATAGCAATCAGCCCCAGCATTTT. It is translated as CATSETGYSNQPQHF.